The 9 T cell receptor delta chains given below trace back to one sample, sequenced in a study of γδ T cells in repeated Plasmodium falciparum infection. TCRdb re-called the multiplex PCR reads via CATT. In the table there are 50,000 to 60,000 delta-chain clones, roughly 2% of which are singletons. Flow sorting of PBMC yielded separate Vgamma9/Vdelta2+ and Vdelta2-negative gammadelta T cell populations for bulk repertoire analysis. What was sequenced was gamma-delta T cells from blood. These receptors all stem from a pool of human donors (malaria-infected and uninfected, not separated).

Regarding this clone: TCRdb lists the protein of a much larger clone for this DNA, which differs at residue 7, so this is likely a read error; the protein given here is translated from the DNA itself. V gene TRDV1 combines with J gene TRDJ1; no clear D gene. The J gene, left out of TCRdb, was set here by checking the DNA against germline. Trimming cost V 2 bases and J 0 bases, with 25 bases left between them. There are 20 residues in the CDR3. Per germline, CDR1 TSWWSYY and CDR2 QGS. This CDR3 reads CALGEVQELRRCSYTDKLIF. As DNA, the CDR3 is TGTGCTCTTGGGGAAGTACAGGAACTACGCCGCTGCTCATACACCGATAAACTCATCTTT.

This clone was picked up many times. The TCRdb protein, from a much larger clone, departs from this DNA's translation at residue 11, likely by read error; the protein shown derives from the DNA. The chain uses TRDV2 and TRDJ1, with TRDD3 matching over 8 bases. CDR1 and CDR2 (germline): GEAIGNYY, EKD. V lost 0 bases, J lost 2 bases, and 13 bases stayed unmatched. CDR3 length equals 18 residues. The CDR3 DNA is TGTGCCTGTGACACCGTACTGGGGGCCCTACAAAGTACCGATAAACTCATCTTT. Translating it yields CACDTVLGALQSTDKLIF.

Points on this clone: TCRdb's listed protein matches a much larger clone and diverges from this DNA's translation at residue 7, likely through a read error; the protein shown comes from the DNA. The gene calls are TRDV2 and TRDJ1; TRDD3 agrees at 11 bases. The J gene comes from matching the DNA to germline here; TCRdb lacks it. CDR1 is GEAIGNYY and CDR2 is EKD in the germline V gene. V dropped 1 base and J dropped 0; count of bases not matched to a gene: 27. The CDR3 totals 24 residues. CDR3 coding DNA: TGTGCCTGTGACACTCTTCTTGGGGGATACGCGGATGCACAACCCAAATTGTACACCGATAAACTCATCTTT. As protein: CACDTLLGGYADAQPKLYTDKLIF.

This clone has at least ten counts. For this DNA, TCRdb reports the protein of a much larger clone, which diverges at residue 3, most likely from a read error; the protein presented here is translated directly from the DNA. The chain couples TRDV3 to TRDJ1, with TRDD3 matching over 10 bases. Germline matching of the DNA provided the J gene here, since TCRdb leaves it blank. V was clipped by 5 bases and J by 0 bases; unmatched bases: 21. Germline loops: CDR1 TVYSNPD, CDR2 GDNSRS (reference sequence). The CDR3 runs 19 residues. The CDR3 coding sequence is TGTGCCCTCCCCCCCTTCCTGTTTGGGGGATACTCGGACACCGATAAACTCATCTTT. Its translation is CALPPFLFGGYSDTDKLIF.

About this clone: The protein that TCRdb holds for this DNA derives from a much larger clone and differs from the translated DNA at residue 20, which likely indicates a read error; the protein shown here is translated from the DNA. This chain connects TRDV1 to TRDJ1; 8 bases map to TRDD3. Germline V gives CDR1 TSWWSYY, CDR2 QGS. The CDR3 is 23 amino acids. The DNA for the CDR3 is TGTGCTCTTGGGGAACTAATAGGGATACGCGTACACATCCCTCCCTACTACACCGATGAACTCATCTTT. Amino acid sequence: CALGELIGIRVHIPPYYTDELIF.

In regard to this clone: It differs at one base from a far larger clone, so likely a read error. The sample has other DNA sequences that encode this CDR3 too. CDR3: CACDLLGGTELIF. CDR3 nucleotides: TGTGCCTGTGACCTCCTGGGCGGGACTGAACTCATCTTT. The gene calls are TRDV2 and TRDJ1, with D perhaps TRDD3 (5 bases). The J gene is not listed in TCRdb, so it was assigned here from a DNA match to germline. V was shortened by 3 bases and J by 9 bases, with 16 bases between the two germline ends. The germline CDR1 and CDR2 sequences are GEAIGNYY and EKD. The CDR3 has 13 amino acids.

This clone showed up many times. Different DNA sequences within this sample yield the same CDR3. V gene TRDV2 combines with J gene TRDJ1; 9 nucleotides match TRDD3. The J gene, not given by TCRdb, was assigned here from a germline match of the nucleotide sequence. This CDR3 has 17 amino acids. V lost 0 bases and J lost 0; bases outside the gene matches: 7. CDR1 and CDR2 from the germline V gene are GEAIGNYY and EKD. Here the CDR3 reads CACDTVGGIQYTDKLIF. In DNA, the CDR3 is TGTGCCTGTGACACCGTAGGGGGGATACAGTACACCGATAAACTCATCTTT.

Of note for this clone: The TCRdb protein, from a much larger clone, departs from this DNA's translation at residue 23, likely by read error; the protein shown derives from the DNA. CDR3 sequence (DNA): TGTGCTCTTGGGGAACGAGTAGTCTTCGTCGACCTAGCTACTGGGGGGTTATCATACCCTTACACCGGTAAACTCATCTTT. Encoded protein: CALGERVVFVDLATGGLSYPYTGKLIF. This chain connects TRDV1 to TRDJ1, with 8 bases fitting TRDD3. Because TCRdb records no J gene, it was assigned here through a match of the DNA to germline. The CDR3 has 27 amino acids. Germline values: CDR1 TSWWSYY, CDR2 QGS.

This clone was observed a handful of times. TCRdb's protein for this DNA is that of a much larger clone and differs from the translation at residue 6, likely a read error; the protein shown is the DNA translation. The rearrangement links TRDV1 to TRDJ1; 10 bases line up with TRDD3. As TCRdb names no J gene, one was assigned here on the basis of a DNA match to germline. The junction had 12 bases not matched to a gene; V was cut back by 2 bases and J by 3 bases. This CDR3 region has 18 residues. CDR1 and CDR2 (germline): TSWWSYY, QGS. For the CDR3, the DNA is TGTGCTCTTGGGGAATCCTCACGCCTGGGGGATAATCCCGATAAACTCATCTTT. Translating gives CALGESSRLGDNPDKLIF.